The entry below gives a single TCR beta chain sequence along with its context. Its antigen target is currently unknown. No quality values exist for individual bases; no much larger clone is one base distant. The source of the sample is a study of response to subunit inactivated influenza vaccine (dated by TCRdb to the late 2010s). As for the study more broadly: Deep quantitative T cell receptor repertoire profiling was used in the study to track responses to a trivalent subunit inactivated influenza vaccine. Results the study describes overall, beyond this receptor: It was suggested by the authors that each seasonal influenza vaccination may recruit only a limited number of new T cells.

The germline V end is reduced by 2 bases and the J end by 7 bases; junction bases left unmatched: 24. According to the germline V gene, CDR1 reads MNHEY and CDR2 reads SVGEGT. From the cysteine up to the phenylalanine, the CDR3 has a length of 21 residues. Kept here is only the CDR3 DNA, which spans 63 bases and is read in frame from base 1. The protocol used for the library was RT-PCR. Sequenced using an Illumina HiSeq 2500. In-frame beta chains were kept once TCRdb had trimmed the public reads at Q25 with fastp and called clones with MiXCR. Records with the same CDR3 protein are collapsed into one entry carrying the most frequent genes and DNA. The sample records about 800,000 distinct CDR3 sequences, about 20% of which are singletons. The ten biggest clones cover around 9.6% of the sample.

The sequence links TRBV6-2 or TRBV6-3 to TRBJ2-1; 9 bases in the middle match TRBD2. Sequenced here: PBMCs from blood, sampled more than 4 days after vaccination. The sequence was collected from a man aged 50 to 60 who received an inactivated influenza vaccine. Donor details come from another sample of the same person, matched by shared clones. The CDR3 is CASSYPTGPSSASGIRNEQFF. DNA sequence: TGTGCCAGCAGTTACCCGACAGGGCCTTCATCGGCTAGCGGGATTAGGAATGAGCAGTTCTTC.